The present TCR beta chain was sequenced within a study of T cell responses to AZD1222 COVID-19 vaccine. Overall study results and limits: Unmutated variant regions reportedly attract nearly half of all spike-specific TCRs. White British people made up most donors, females outnumbered males, and clonal diversity was possibly underestimated.

The V gene lost 0 bases and the J gene lost 1 base, with 7 bases spanning the gap. CDR1 and CDR2 from the germline V gene are SGHRS and YFSETQ. This CDR3 has 15 amino acids. Concerning this clone itself: Its antigen is unidentified.

The repertoire was sequenced with immunoSEQ multiplex PCR; TCRdb's copy has only in-frame clones and lacks some. Among 95,000 to 100,000 clones listed, about 88% were seen once. The chain couples TRBV5-1 to TRBJ2-2, with a tentative D call TRBD2 (5 bases). This TCR came from an adult in good health. The material was peripheral blood, obtained on day 0 of AZD1222 vaccination. CDR3 nucleotide sequence: TGCGCCAGCAGCTTGGTTGCGGGGAACACCGGGGAGCTGTTTTTT. It encodes CASSLVAGNTGELFF.